Listed here are 12 T cell receptor beta chains from one sample, sequenced in a study of cytomegalovirus exposure and HLA in healthy donors. Both 60 Vbeta primers and 13 Jbeta primers went into the PCR. The data were produced by immunoSEQ multiplex PCR, yet TCRdb's version contains in-frame clones alone and is incomplete. The table shows approximately 95,000 clones, with under 90% occurring only once. Material for sequencing was PBMCs. The receptors come from a woman aged 70-85 years in good health and CMV-seropositive.

The rearrangement uses TRBV28 and TRBJ2-5, with D hard to call. Matching the DNA end better, TRBJ2-7 makes the J call doubtful. Germline values: CDR1 MDHEN, CDR2 SYDVKM. This CDR3 has 14 residues. The CDR3 region is CASSHRDKRYEQYF. The CDR3 DNA reads TGTGCCAGCAGTCACAGAGACAAACGCTACGAGCAGTACTTC.

The rearrangement uses TRBV11-2 and TRBJ2-7; D might be TRBD2 (6 bases). Looked up from germline, CDR1 is SGHAT and CDR2 is FQNNGV. This CDR3 spans 16 amino acids. Trimming removed 4 bases at V and 4 bases at J, with 20 bases between. CDR3: CASSSHPGGGRYEQYF. CDR3 nucleotides: TGTGCCAGCAGCTCCCACCCTGGGGGAGGTCGGTACGAGCAGTACTTC.

The chain has TRBV5-1 and TRBJ2-3, with a possible D match to TRBD2 (6 bases). Germline CDR1 and CDR2: SGHRS and YFSETQ. V was clipped by 0 bases and J by 2 bases, with 13 bases between them. CDR3 length equals 16 residues. The CDR3 region has the DNA TGCGCCAGCAGCTTGGAGAGCGGGCGATTCACAGATACGCAGTATTTT. Its translation is CASSLESGRFTDTQYF.

The chain links TRBV18 to TRBJ1-2; the match to TRBD1 covers 9 bases. The V gene's germline CDR1 is KGHSH and CDR2 LQKENI. J was trimmed by 5 bases and V by 0 bases; bases with no gene match: 19. The CDR3 sequence is 20 residues long. The CDR3 reads CASSPPMWGTEPGQGYGYTF. The CDR3 region has the DNA TGTGCCAGCTCACCACCCATGTGGGGCACCGAACCGGGACAGGGATATGGCTACACCTTC.

CDR3 sequence (DNA): TGTGCCAGCAGGGGGGGACTAGCGGTGAGCTCCTACAATGAGCAGTTCTTC. As protein: CASRGGLAVSSYNEQFF. The chain links TRBV27 to TRBJ2-1, with 11 bases aligning to TRBD2. This CDR3 contains 17 residues. V was clipped by 6 bases and J by 0 bases; unmatched bases: 7. Per the germline V gene, CDR1 is MNHEY and CDR2 is SMNVEV (reference sequence).

The gene calls are TRBV11-3 and TRBJ2-1; TRBD2 matches at 9 bases. This CDR3 has 14 amino acids. J gave up 9 bases and V 5 bases, and 8 bases lay outside the gene matches. CDR1 is SGHNT and CDR2 is YENEEA in the germline V gene. The CDR3 protein is CASSGRLAGIEQFF. The CDR3 DNA is TGTGCCAGCAGCGGCCGTCTAGCGGGAATTGAGCAGTTCTTC. The full variable domain, rest sourced from reference TRBV11-3 and TRBJ2-1, is EAGVVQSPRYKIIEKKQPVAFWCNPISGHNTLYWYLQNLGQGPELLIRYENEEAVDDSQLPKDRFSAERLKGVDSTLKIQPAELGDSAVYLCASSGRLAGIEQFFGPGTRLTVL.

This clone was found once. The chain carries TRBV6-5 and TRBJ2-7; TRBD1 matches at 8 bases. This CDR3 has 14 residues. V lost 7 bases to trimming and J lost 7 bases; unmatched junction nucleotides: 12. Germline V CDR1 and CDR2: MNHEY, SVGAGI. DNA of the CDR3: TGTGCCAGCATTACTACAGGGGGAGTGGGGGAGCAGTACTTC. Translation gives CASITTGGVGEQYF.

The gene calls are TRBV25-1 and TRBJ1-3; TRBD1 is a possible D gene (6 bases). Per the germline V gene, CDR1 is MGHDK and CDR2 is SYGVNS. Between the trimmed V and J ends, which lost 8 bases and 4 bases, there was a span of 15 bases. This CDR3 comprises 14 residues. CDR3 coding DNA: TGTGCCAGCCAACGTCCGGGACACGGAAACACCATATATTTT. It encodes CASQRPGHGNTIYF.

The V gene is TRBV11-3, the J gene TRBJ2-7, with D unclear. Trimming left V 0 bases short and J 3 bases short, with 6 bases between. Germline CDR1 and CDR2: SGHNT and YENEEA. The CDR3 extends over 13 amino acids. The CDR3 spells CASSLDYRYEQYF. CDR3 in DNA: TGTGCCAGCAGCTTAGACTACCGCTACGAGCAGTACTTC. The whole variable domain, remainder taken from reference TRBV11-3 and TRBJ2-7, is EAGVVQSPRYKIIEKKQPVAFWCNPISGHNTLYWYLQNLGQGPELLIRYENEEAVDDSQLPKDRFSAERLKGVDSTLKIQPAELGDSAVYLCASSLDYRYEQYFGPGTRLTVT.

The table lists this clone with a count of one. V gene TRBV28 combines with J gene TRBJ2-2; 11 nucleotides match TRBD2. This CDR3 region has 15 residues. The junction had 3 bases not matched to a gene; V was cut back by 3 bases and J by 6 bases. Germline CDR1 and CDR2: MDHEN and SYDVKM. CDR3 protein: CASSFVSGRAGELFF. The DNA of the CDR3 is TGTGCCAGCAGTTTCGTTAGCGGGAGGGCCGGGGAGCTGTTTTTT.

The V gene is TRBV13, the J gene TRBJ2-3; 7 bases align to TRBD1. The CDR3 extends over 15 amino acids. The germline CDR1 and CDR2 sequences are PRHDT and FYEKMQ (reference sequence). V was clipped by 0 bases and J by 3 bases; unmatched bases: 3. CDR3 DNA sequence: TGTGCCAGCAGCTTAGGCCCACAGGGGACAGATACGCAGTATTTT. Translation: CASSLGPQGTDTQYF.

The chain links TRBV19 to TRBJ1-5; 9 bases map to TRBD1. The CDR3 runs 14 residues. Germline CDR1 and CDR2: LNHDA and SQIVND (reference sequence). The V gene end was trimmed by 7 bases and the J gene end by 6 bases; junction bases not matched to a gene: 7. The CDR3 region has the DNA TGTGCCAGTACGATACAGGGGGCAATTCAGCCCCAGCATTTT. This gives the protein CASTIQGAIQPQHF. Looking up the rest from reference TRBV19 and TRBJ1-5 gives the full variable domain: DGGITQSPKYLFRKEGQNVTLSCEQNLNHDAMYWYRQDPGQGLRLIYYSQIVNDFQKGDIAEGYSVSREKKESFPLTVTSAQKNPTAFYLCASTIQGAIQPQHFGDGTRLSIL.